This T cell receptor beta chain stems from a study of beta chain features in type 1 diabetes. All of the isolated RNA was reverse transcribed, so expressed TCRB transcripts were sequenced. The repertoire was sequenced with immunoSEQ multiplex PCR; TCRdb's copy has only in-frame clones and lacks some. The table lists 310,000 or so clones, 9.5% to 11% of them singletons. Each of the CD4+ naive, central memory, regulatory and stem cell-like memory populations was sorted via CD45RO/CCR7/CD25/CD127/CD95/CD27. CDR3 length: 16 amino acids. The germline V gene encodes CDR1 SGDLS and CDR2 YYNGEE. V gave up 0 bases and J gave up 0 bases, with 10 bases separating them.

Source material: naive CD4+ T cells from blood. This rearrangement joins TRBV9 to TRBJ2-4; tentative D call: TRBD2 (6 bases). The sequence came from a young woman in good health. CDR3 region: CASSVDAGTAKNIQYF. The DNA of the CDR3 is TGTGCCAGCAGCGTAGATGCGGGGACAGCCAAAAACATTCAGTACTTC.